This T cell receptor beta chain derives from a study of CD8 T cells in ankylosing spondylitis. General study results and limits: Significant enrichment of disease-linked clones was reportedly seen in matched ankylosing spondylitis synovial fluid. Seemingly characteristic of ankylosing spondylitis blood was a TCR beta motif consisting of eight highly homologous variants.

TCRdb passed the 5' RACE reads through MiXCR, listing each CDR3 protein once. The sample lists approximately 500,000 distinct CDR3 sequences; 10% to 15% were seen once. The CDR3 has 15 amino acids. CDR1 and CDR2 from the germline V gene are KGHDR and SFDVKD. Germline trimming cut 3 bases from V and 5 bases from J; bases unmatched to any gene: 6. This clonotype has just a few counts. The antigen is undetermined. The sequencing input was blood, either unsorted or a sorted T cell fraction (not recorded which). The clonotype was recovered from a male donor with ankylosing spondylitis. V gene TRBV24-1 combines with J gene TRBJ2-1; 7 positions agree with TRBD2. CDR3 sequence (DNA): TGTGCCACCAGTGATCCGGCGGGAGAGAACAATGAGCAGTTCTTC. The encoded protein is CATSDPAGENNEQFF.